This is a list of T cell receptor beta chains from one sample in a study of blood T cell repertoires in COVID-19. Here immunoSEQ multiplex PCR was the method, and the copy in TCRdb shows in-frame clones only, minus some. This table has over 250,000 clones, roughly nine tenths appearing once. The source material was PBMCs or T cells enriched from blood (not recorded which). The receptors were sampled from a woman aged 45 to 65 who had recovered from COVID-19. CDR3s include the opening cysteine and the closing phenylalanine or tryptophan. D genes are given only for firm matches. Size tells how often a clone was seen (once, few, many) or the class of an expanded clone, and some rows leave it out.

clone size	V gene	D gene	J gene	CDR3 DNA	CDR3 protein
NA	TRBV6-5	TRBD1	TRBJ2-7	TGTGCCAGCAGGAACCCAGGGGGAAGCGCCTACGAGCAGTACTTC	CASRNPGGSAYEQYF
NA	TRBV18	TRBD2	TRBJ2-3	TGTGCCAGCTCACCCCGGCTTAGCGGGAGGAGGGGCACAGATACGCAGTATTTT	CASSPRLSGRRGTDTQYF
NA	TRBV6-5	TRBD1	TRBJ1-1	TGTGCCAGCAAGTCCGGGACAGGGATCGCTTTCTTT	CASKSGTGIAFF
few	TRBV15	NA	TRBJ2-3	TGTGCCACCAGTTACCGGGACTCAGGCGGAGATACGCAGTATTTT	CATSYRDSGGDTQYF
NA	TRBV6-2/TRBV6-3	TRBD2	TRBJ2-1	TGTGCCAGCAGTTACCTGACTAGCGGGAGCTCCTACAATGAGCAGTTCTTC	CASSYLTSGSSYNEQFF
NA	TRBV10-3	TRBD2	TRBJ2-2	TGTGCCATCACTCCCCAAGGGCGGGAGGGGACCGGGGAGCTGTTTTTT	CAITPQGREGTGELFF
NA	TRBV11-2	NA	TRBJ1-1	TGTGCCAGCAGCTTAACTAACACAGGGATGCCTTTCTTT	CASSLTNTGMPFF
NA	TRBV18	NA	TRBJ2-7	TGTGCCAGCTCACCCCTCGGCGGGGAACACGAGCAGTACTTC	CASSPLGGEHEQYF
NA	TRBV24-1	NA	TRBJ2-1	TGTGCCACCAGTGATCGGGAGTTAGACAATGAGCAGTTCTTC	CATSDRELDNEQFF
NA	TRBV19	TRBD1	TRBJ2-1	TGTGCCAGTAGTAAACTACAGGGGGCTACCTACAATGAGCAGTTCTTC	CASSKLQGATYNEQFF
NA	TRBV24-1	NA	TRBJ2-2	TGTGCCACCAGCGGGACAATGAACACCGGGGAGCTGTTTTTT	CATSGTMNTGELFF
NA	TRBV12-3/TRBV12-4	NA	TRBJ2-2	TGTGCTCATAAAGCCCCGAACACCGGGGAGCTGTTTTTT	CAHKAPNTGELFF
NA	TRBV15	TRBD1	TRBJ1-1	TGTGCCACCAGCAGAGAGGGGACAGAGAACACTGAAGCTTTCTTT	CATSREGTENTEAFF
NA	TRBV6-5	NA	TRBJ1-4	TGTGCCAGCAGCACGGGGGAATGGGATGAAAAACTGTTTTTT	CASSTGEWDEKLFF
NA	TRBV28	TRBD1	TRBJ1-5	TGTGCCAGCAGTTCCCTAGGACAGGGAGGGCAGCCCCAGCATTTT	CASSSLGQGGQPQHF
NA	TRBV2	NA	TRBJ1-4	TGTGCCAGCAGTGAGGGGGGGGCAGGTGAAAAACTGTTTTTT	CASSEGGAGEKLFF
NA	TRBV7-3	NA	TRBJ2-5	TGTGCCAGCAGCTACTCGAACGTGGAGACCCAGTACTTC	CASSYSNVETQYF
NA	TRBV7-9	TRBD2	TRBJ2-1	TGTGCCAGCAGCTTAGGACTAGCGGGAGTCCCTCCCTCCTACAATGAGCAGTTCTTC	CASSLGLAGVPPSYNEQFF
NA	TRBV2	NA	TRBJ1-1	TGTGCCAGCAGCAAAACTACCGGGAACACTGAAGCTTTCTTT	CASSKTTGNTEAFF
NA	TRBV9	NA	TRBJ1-2	TGTGCCAGCAGCGTACGACCGATGACTCTTAACTATGGCTACACCTTC	CASSVRPMTLNYGYTF
NA	TRBV28	NA	TRBJ2-7	NA	CASSGTPLGTGAYEQYF
NA	TRBV29-1	TRBD1	TRBJ2-7	TGCAGCGTTTCTGGGACAGGGAGCTCCTACGAGCAGTACTTC	CSVSGTGSSYEQYF
NA	TRBV7-2	NA	TRBJ2-7	TGTGCCAGCAGCTTAGATCCTAGCTACTACGAGCAGTACTTC	CASSLDPSYYEQYF
NA	TRBV4-3	TRBD1	TRBJ1-5	TGCGCCAGCAGCCAAGATTGGCAGGGGGGTCAGCCCCAGCATTTT	CASSQDWQGGQPQHF
NA	TRBV7-6	NA	TRBJ1-1	TGTGCCAGCAGCTTGACAGAGAACACTGAAGCTTTCTTT	CASSLTENTEAFF
NA	TRBV7-2	NA	TRBJ1-5	TGTGCCAGCAGCTTAGCCCCGGAGGCTAGCAATCAGCCCCAGCATTTT	CASSLAPEASNQPQHF
once	TRBV20-1	NA	TRBJ2-5	TGCAGTGCTAGTGCCTCCCTAGGCGGAGGCACCCAGTACTTC	CSASASLGGGTQYF
NA	TRBV2	TRBD2	TRBJ2-4	TGTGCCAGCAGTGATTATACCCTAGCGGGGCCCAAAAACATTCAGTACTTC	CASSDYTLAGPKNIQYF
NA	TRBV28	TRBD1	TRBJ1-3	TGTGCCAGCAGTCTCGGGGACAGCTCTGGAAACACCATATATTTT	CASSLGDSSGNTIYF
NA	TRBV18	NA	TRBJ2-7	TGTGCCAGCTCACCACTACCCCGGTCAGCGGAGAACGAGCAGTACTTC	CASSPLPRSAENEQYF
NA	TRBV5-6	NA	TRBJ2-7	TGTGCCAGCAGCACTGGCCGGGGGGCAACCTACGAGCAGTACTTC	CASSTGRGATYEQYF
NA	TRBV3-1/TRBV3-2	TRBD1	TRBJ2-4	TGTGCCAGCAGCCAAGGACAGGGCCACATTCAGTACTTC	CASSQGQGHIQYF
NA	TRBV18	NA	TRBJ1-5	TGTGCCAGCTCACCACCGTTTGCGCCTCAGGGTGATCGCAATCAGCCCCAGCATTTT	CASSPPFAPQGDRNQPQHF
NA	TRBV18	TRBD1	TRBJ1-5	TGTGCCAGCCAAAATTCGGGGACAGACAATCAGCCCCAGCATTTT	CASQNSGTDNQPQHF
NA	TRBV6-5	TRBD1	TRBJ2-7	TGTGCCAGCAGTTACGTGGGACAGGGCTACGAGCAGTACTTC	CASSYVGQGYEQYF
NA	TRBV18	NA	TRBJ2-7	TGTGCCAGCTCACCAGCACACAGCTACGAGCAGTACTTC	CASSPAHSYEQYF
NA	TRBV9	NA	TRBJ2-1	TGTGCCAGCAGCGTAGACAGGGCCACCTACAATGAGCAGTTCTTC	CASSVDRATYNEQFF
NA	TRBV7-6	TRBD2	TRBJ2-5	TGTGCCAGCAGCTTAGCTCCAGCGGGAGTCCAAGAGACCCAGTACTTC	CASSLAPAGVQETQYF
few	TRBV9	TRBD1	TRBJ1-5	TGTGCCAGCAGCGGACAGGGGATGGATCAGCCCCAGCATTTT	CASSGQGMDQPQHF
NA	TRBV4-3	NA	TRBJ1-5	TGCGCCAGCAGCCAAGATAGCAGGGCCGATCAGCCCCAGCATTTT	CASSQDSRADQPQHF
NA	TRBV30	TRBD1	TRBJ1-1	TGTGCCTGGAAAAGGAGACAGGGCTTTTACGGGGCTTTCTTT	CAWKRRQGFYGAFF
NA	TRBV30	TRBD1	TRBJ2-6	TGTGCCTCCTTGGACAGGCCAGGGACCTCTGGGGCCAACGTCCTGACTTTC	CASLDRPGTSGANVLTF
NA	TRBV7-2	TRBD2	TRBJ2-2	TGTGCCAGCAGCTCCGGACTAGCGGGACCTAACACCGGGGAGCTGTTTTTT	CASSSGLAGPNTGELFF
NA	TRBV28	NA	TRBJ1-3	TGTGCCAGCAGTTTAACAGTGATCTCTGGAAACACCATATATTTT	CASSLTVISGNTIYF
NA	TRBV28	TRBD2	TRBJ2-1	TGTGCCAGCATCGATAGCGGGACCTCCTACAATGAGCAGTTCTTC	CASIDSGTSYNEQFF
NA	TRBV29-1	NA	TRBJ1-1	TGCAGCGTTGTGGGCAGAATGAAGAACACTGAAGCTTTCTTT	CSVVGRMKNTEAFF
NA	TRBV11-1	NA	TRBJ1-4	TGTGCCAGCAGCTTGCGGGGGACTAATGAAAAACTGTTTTTT	CASSLRGTNEKLFF
NA	TRBV4-3	NA	TRBJ2-3	TGCGCCAGCAGCTTGGGACTTCCTAGCACAGATACGCAGTATTTT	CASSLGLPSTDTQYF
NA	TRBV4-1	TRBD1	TRBJ1-2	TGCGCCAGCAGCCCAGGGGACAGGTTGGGTGGCTACACCTTC	CASSPGDRLGGYTF
NA	TRBV10-3	NA	TRBJ2-7	TGTGCCATCAGTGAGTCAGCTTCCGAGCAGTACTTC	CAISESASEQYF
NA	TRBV7-9	TRBD1	TRBJ1-2	TGTGCCAGCAGCCCACTGGGGACAGGGTCCTATGGCTACACCTTC	CASSPLGTGSYGYTF
NA	TRBV7-6	NA	TRBJ2-1	TGTGCCAGCAGCTTTTCCGCGGGTTCCTACAATGAGCAGTTCTTC	CASSFSAGSYNEQFF
NA	TRBV14	TRBD2	TRBJ2-1	TGTGCCAGCAGCTGGACTAGCGGTTCCTACAATGAGCAGTTCTTC	CASSWTSGSYNEQFF
NA	TRBV19	TRBD1	TRBJ1-1	TGTGCCAGTGGCGGGGGGGGGACAGGGGACAACACTGAAGCTTTCTTT	CASGGGGTGDNTEAFF
NA	TRBV19	TRBD1	TRBJ1-1	TGTGCCAGCTACAGGGGGCCTGTGAACACTGAAGCTTTCTTT	CASYRGPVNTEAFF
few	TRBV14	TRBD2	TRBJ2-1	TGTGCCAGTCAGACTAGCTTAGGCAATGAGCAGTTCTTC	CASQTSLGNEQFF
NA	TRBV6-8	NA	TRBJ2-1	TGTGCCAAAAAATATTCGGACTACTCCTACAATGAGCAGTTCTTC	CAKKYSDYSYNEQFF
NA	TRBV28	NA	TRBJ1-2	TGTGCCAGCAGTTTATTGGGCAGGGGAAATGGCTACACCTTC	CASSLLGRGNGYTF